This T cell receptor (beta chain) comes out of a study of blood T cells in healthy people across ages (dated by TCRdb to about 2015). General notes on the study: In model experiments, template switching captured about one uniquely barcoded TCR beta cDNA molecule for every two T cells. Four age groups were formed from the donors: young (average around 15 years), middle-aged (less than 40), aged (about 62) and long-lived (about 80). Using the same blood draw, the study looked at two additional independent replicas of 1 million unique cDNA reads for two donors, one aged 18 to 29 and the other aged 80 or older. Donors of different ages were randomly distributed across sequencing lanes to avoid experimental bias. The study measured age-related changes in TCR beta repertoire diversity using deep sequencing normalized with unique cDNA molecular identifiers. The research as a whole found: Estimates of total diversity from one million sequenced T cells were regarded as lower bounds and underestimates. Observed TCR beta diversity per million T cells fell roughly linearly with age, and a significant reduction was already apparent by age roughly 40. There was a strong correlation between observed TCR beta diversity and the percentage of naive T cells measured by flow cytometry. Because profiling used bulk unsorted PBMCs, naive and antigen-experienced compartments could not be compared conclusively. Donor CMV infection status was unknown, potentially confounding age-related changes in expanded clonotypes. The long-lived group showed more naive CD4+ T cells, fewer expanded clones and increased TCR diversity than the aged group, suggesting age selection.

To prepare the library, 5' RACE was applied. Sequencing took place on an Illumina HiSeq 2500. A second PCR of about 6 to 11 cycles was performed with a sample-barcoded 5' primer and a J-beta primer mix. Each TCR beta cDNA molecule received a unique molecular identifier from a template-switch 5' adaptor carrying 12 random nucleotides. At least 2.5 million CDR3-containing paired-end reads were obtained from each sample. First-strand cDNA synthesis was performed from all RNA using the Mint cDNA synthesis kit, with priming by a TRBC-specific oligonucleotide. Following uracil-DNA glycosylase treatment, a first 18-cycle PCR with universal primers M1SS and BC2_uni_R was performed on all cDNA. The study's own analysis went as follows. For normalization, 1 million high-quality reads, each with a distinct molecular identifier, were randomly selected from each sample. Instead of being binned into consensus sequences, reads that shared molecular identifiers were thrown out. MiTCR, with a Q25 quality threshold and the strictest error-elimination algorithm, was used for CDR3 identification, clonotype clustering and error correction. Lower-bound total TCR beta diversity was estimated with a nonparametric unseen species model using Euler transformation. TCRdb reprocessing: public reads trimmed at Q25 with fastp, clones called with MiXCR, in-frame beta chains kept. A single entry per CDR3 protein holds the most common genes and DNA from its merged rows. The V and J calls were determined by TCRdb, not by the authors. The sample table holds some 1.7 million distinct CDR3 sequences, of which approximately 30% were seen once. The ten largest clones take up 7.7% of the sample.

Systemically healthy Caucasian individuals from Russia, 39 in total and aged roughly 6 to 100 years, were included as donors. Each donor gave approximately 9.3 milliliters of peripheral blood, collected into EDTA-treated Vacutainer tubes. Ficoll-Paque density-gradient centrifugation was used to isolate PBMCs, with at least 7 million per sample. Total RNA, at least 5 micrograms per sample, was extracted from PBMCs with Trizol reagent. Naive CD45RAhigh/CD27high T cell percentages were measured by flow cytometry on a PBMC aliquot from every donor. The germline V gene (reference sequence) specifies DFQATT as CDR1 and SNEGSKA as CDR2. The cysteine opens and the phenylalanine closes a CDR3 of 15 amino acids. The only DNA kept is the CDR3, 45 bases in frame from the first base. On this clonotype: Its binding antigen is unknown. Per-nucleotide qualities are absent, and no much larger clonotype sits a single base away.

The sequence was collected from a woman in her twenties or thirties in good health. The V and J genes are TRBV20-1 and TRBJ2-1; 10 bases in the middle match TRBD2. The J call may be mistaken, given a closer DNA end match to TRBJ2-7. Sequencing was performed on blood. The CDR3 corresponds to CSAAGTSATYNEQYF. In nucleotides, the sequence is TGCAGTGCTGCCGGGACTAGCGCCACCTACAATGAGCAGTACTTC.